The 8 T cell receptor beta chains in this list originate from one sample, sequenced in a study of multiple sclerosis patients with progressive multifocal leukoencephalopathy. As for time point: time of PML onset. Using immunoSEQ multiplex PCR, the repertoire was profiled, and TCRdb retains in-frame clones only, with some absent. The repertoire consists of tens of thousands of clones, with around 85% occurring once and the leading ten covering around 12%. Source: PBMCs, taken from a patient treated with natalizumab. The source of these receptors is a woman aged 25-40 years with progressive multifocal leukoencephalopathy.

V and J are TRBV6-1 and TRBJ1-2, with D unresolved. V dropped 7 bases and J dropped 4 bases, with 10 bases sitting between them. The CDR3 has 12 residues. CDR1 and CDR2 (germline): MNHNS, SASEGT. Here the CDR3 DNA reads TGTGCCAGCACTCAATACCGCTATGGCTACACCTTC. Its translation: CASTQYRYGYTF.

The V gene is TRBV7-2, the J gene TRBJ2-7; D is unresolved. Germline-derived CDR1 and CDR2 are SGHTA and FQGNSA. The CDR3 spans 17 residues. Trimming left V 3 bases short and J 5 bases short, with 23 bases between. This CDR3 reads CASSLTSASRFPNEQYF. For the CDR3, the DNA is TGTGCCAGCAGCTTGACTTCGGCTAGTCGGTTCCCTAACGAGCAGTACTTC.

The chain links TRBV7-9 to TRBJ1-3; D uncertain. This CDR3 spans 13 amino acids. Germline lookup yields CDR1 SEHNR and CDR2 FQNEAQ (reference sequence). Trimming pared 1 base from V and 1 base from J, leaving 2 bases between. The CDR3 sequence: CASSLGSGNTIYF. The DNA of the CDR3 is TGTGCCAGCAGCTTAGGGTCTGGAAACACCATATATTTT.

This clone was observed a few times. V is TRBV5-4 and J is TRBJ2-5; D is undetermined. Germline V CDR1 and CDR2: SGHNT, YYREEE (reference sequence). Trimming left V 0 bases short and J 4 bases short, with 10 bases between. The CDR3 covers 14 residues. The CDR3 loop is CASSLGGRGETQYF. The CDR3 nucleotides are TGTGCCAGCAGCTTGGGTGGGCGTGGAGAGACCCAGTACTTC. Together with reference TRBV5-4 and TRBJ2-5, the CDR3 gives the full variable domain: ETGVTQSPTHLIKTRGQQVTLRCSSQSGHNTVSWYQQALGQGPQFIFQYYREEENGRGNFPPRFSGLQFPNYSSELNVNALELDDSALYLCASSLGGRGETQYFGPGTRLLVL.

This chain connects TRBV10-3 to TRBJ2-2, with D perhaps TRBD2 (5 bases). V was cut by 0 bases and J by 5 bases, with 7 bases left in between. From germline, CDR1 is ENHRY and CDR2 SYGVKD. This CDR3 region has 14 residues. The CDR3, as DNA: TGTGCCATCAGTGAGTCGACGGGGACCGGGGAGCTGTTTTTT. It is translated as CAISESTGTGELFF.

The J gene is TRBJ2-1, the V gene TRBV5-1; 13 positions agree with TRBD2. After removal of 4 bases from V and 2 bases from J, the junction contained 3 bases not matched to a gene. The CDR3 has 16 amino acids. In germline, CDR1 is SGHRS, CDR2 YFSETQ. The CDR3 is CASSAGTSGTYNEQFF. In nucleotides, the CDR3 is TGCGCCAGCAGCGCAGGGACTAGCGGGACCTACAATGAGCAGTTCTTC.

The chain employs TRBV12-5 and TRBJ2-7, with D possibly TRBD2 on 7 matching bases. From germline, CDR1 is LGHNT and CDR2 FRNRAP. The germline V and J ends were trimmed by 4 bases and 7 bases, with 20 bases remaining between them. There are 15 residues in the CDR3. The CDR3 DNA is TGTGCTAGTGGTTCCCGGACTAGGGGGGGCGGGGAGCAGTACTTC. This gives the protein CASGSRTRGGGEQYF.

The rearrangement links TRBV9 to TRBJ2-1; 7 bases align to TRBD1. CDR3 length equals 18 residues. Losses at the gene ends were 0 bases for V and 1 base for J; bases not matched to a gene: 10. From germline, CDR1 is SGDLS and CDR2 YYNGEE. CDR3 sequence (DNA): TGTGCCAGCAGCGTAGGGTCAGGGGGTTTATCTTCCTACAATGAGCAGTTCTTC. It encodes CASSVGSGGLSSYNEQFF.